Sequencing of this TCR beta chain was carried out in a study of Ad26.COV2.S vaccination and SARS-CoV-2 variants. Generated by immunoSEQ multiplex PCR, the TCRdb table keeps only in-frame clones and is missing some. Of roughly 330,000 clones in the sample, 75% to 90% are singletons; the top ten hold around 5%. This CDR3 region has 17 residues. The V and J ends lost 0 bases and 4 bases, in that order; junction bases with no gene match: 9. Germline V gene lookup returns CDR1 SGHVS and CDR2 FQNEAQ. Documented treatment: some 20 received Ad26.COV2.S at low or high dose, single or two shots; roughly five received placebo; per-sample allocation not given. On day 63 after the first injection, vaccine and placebo recipients gave samples.

The chain couples TRBV7-8 to TRBJ1-5; TRBD1 aligns across 7 bases. Sequenced material: peripheral blood, taken in a trial of Ad26.COV2.S vaccine versus placebo. This TCR came from a person aged 18-65 years who received the Ad26.COV2.S COVID-19 vaccine or a placebo. This CDR3 reads CASSLALPGQRNQPQHF. In nucleotides, the CDR3 is TGTGCCAGCAGCTTAGCCCTACCGGGACAGAGAAATCAGCCCCAGCATTTT.